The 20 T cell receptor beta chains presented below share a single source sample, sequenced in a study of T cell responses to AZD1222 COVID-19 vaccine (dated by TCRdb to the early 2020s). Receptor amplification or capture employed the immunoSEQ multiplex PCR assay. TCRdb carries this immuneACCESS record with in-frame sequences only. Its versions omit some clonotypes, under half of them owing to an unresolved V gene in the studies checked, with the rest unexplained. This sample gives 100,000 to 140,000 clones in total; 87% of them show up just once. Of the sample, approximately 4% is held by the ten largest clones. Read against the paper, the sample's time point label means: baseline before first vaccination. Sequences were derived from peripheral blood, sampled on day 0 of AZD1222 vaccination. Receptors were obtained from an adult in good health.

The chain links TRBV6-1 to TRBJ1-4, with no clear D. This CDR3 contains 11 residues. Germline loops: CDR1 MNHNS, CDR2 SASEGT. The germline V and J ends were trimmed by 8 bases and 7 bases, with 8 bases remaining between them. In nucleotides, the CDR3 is TGTGCCAGCCGAATGGGTGAAAAACTGTTTTTT. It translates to CASRMGEKLFF.

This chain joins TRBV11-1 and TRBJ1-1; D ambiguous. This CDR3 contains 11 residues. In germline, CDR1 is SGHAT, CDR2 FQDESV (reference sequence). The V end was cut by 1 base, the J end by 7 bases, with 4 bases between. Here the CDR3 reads CASSLGVEAFF. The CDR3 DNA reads TGTGCCAGCAGCTTAGGGGTTGAAGCTTTCTTT.

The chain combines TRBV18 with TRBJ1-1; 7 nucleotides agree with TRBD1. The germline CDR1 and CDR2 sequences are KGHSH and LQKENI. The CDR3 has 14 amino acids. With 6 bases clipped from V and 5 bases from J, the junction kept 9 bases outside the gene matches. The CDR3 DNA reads TGTGCCAGCTCGGAGGGGGCGCGGTGGACTGAAGCTTTCTTT. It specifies CASSEGARWTEAFF.

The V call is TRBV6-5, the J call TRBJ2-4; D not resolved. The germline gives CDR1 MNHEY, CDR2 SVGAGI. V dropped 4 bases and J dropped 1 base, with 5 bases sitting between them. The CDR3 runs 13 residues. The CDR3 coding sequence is TGTGCCAGCAGTTCTCTGGCCAAAAACATTCAGTACTTC. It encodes CASSSLAKNIQYF.

The CDR3 DNA follows: TGTGCCAGCAGCTTCCCGATTACCACAGATACGCAGTATTTT. The encoded protein is CASSFPITTDTQYF. This sequence joins TRBV5-4 and TRBJ2-3, with D unclear. The germline V gene has CDR1 SGHNT and CDR2 YYREEE (reference sequence). The CDR3 is 14 residues long. V lost 2 bases and J lost 2, with 9 bases in between.

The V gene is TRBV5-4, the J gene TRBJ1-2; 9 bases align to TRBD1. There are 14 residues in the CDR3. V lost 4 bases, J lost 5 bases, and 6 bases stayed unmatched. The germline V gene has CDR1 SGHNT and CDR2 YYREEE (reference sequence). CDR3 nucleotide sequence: TGTGCCAGCAGCAGCACAGGGGGCCGGTATGGCTACACCTTC. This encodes CASSSTGGRYGYTF.

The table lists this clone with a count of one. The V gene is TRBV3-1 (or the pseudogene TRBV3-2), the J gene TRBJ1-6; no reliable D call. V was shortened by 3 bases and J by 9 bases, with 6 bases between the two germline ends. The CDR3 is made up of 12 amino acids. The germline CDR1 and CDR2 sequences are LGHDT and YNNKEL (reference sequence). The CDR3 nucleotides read TGTGCCAGCAGCCAGAGGAGTTCACCCCTCCACTTT. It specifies CASSQRSSPLHF.

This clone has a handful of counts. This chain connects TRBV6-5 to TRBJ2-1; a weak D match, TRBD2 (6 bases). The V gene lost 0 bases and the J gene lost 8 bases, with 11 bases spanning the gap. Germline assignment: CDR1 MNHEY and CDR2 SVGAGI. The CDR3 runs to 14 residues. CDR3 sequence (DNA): TGTGCCAGCAGTTACTCGACTAGGTCCTATGAGCAGTTCTTC. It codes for CASSYSTRSYEQFF.

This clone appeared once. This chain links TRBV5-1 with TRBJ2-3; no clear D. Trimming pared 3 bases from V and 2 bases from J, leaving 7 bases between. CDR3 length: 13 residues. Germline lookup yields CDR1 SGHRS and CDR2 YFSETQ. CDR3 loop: CASSSGFTDTQYF. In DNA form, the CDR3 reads TGCGCCAGCAGCTCCGGGTTCACAGATACGCAGTATTTT.

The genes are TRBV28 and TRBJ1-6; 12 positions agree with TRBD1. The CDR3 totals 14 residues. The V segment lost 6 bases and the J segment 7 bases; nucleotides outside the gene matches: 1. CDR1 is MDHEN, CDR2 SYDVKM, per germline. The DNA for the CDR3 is TGTGCCAGCAGGGGACAGGGGGCCAATTCACCCCTCCACTTT. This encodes CASRGQGANSPLHF. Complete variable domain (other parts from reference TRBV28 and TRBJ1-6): DVKVTQSSRYLVKRTGEKVFLECVQDMDHENMFWYRQDPGLGLRLIYFSYDVKMKEKGDIPEGYSVSREKKERFSLILESASTNQTSMYLCASRGQGANSPLHFGNGTRLTVT.

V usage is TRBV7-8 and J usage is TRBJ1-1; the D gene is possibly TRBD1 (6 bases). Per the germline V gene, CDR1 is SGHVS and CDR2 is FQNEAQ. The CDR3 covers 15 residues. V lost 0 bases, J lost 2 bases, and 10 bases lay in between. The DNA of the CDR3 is TGTGCCAGCAGCTTAGCGCTACAGGGAAACACTGAAGCTTTCTTT. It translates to CASSLALQGNTEAFF. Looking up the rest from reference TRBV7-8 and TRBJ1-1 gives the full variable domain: GAGVSQSPRYKVAKRGQDVALRCDPISGHVSLFWYQQALGQGPEFLTYFQNEAQLDKSGLPSDRFFAERPEGSVSTLKIQRTQQEDSAVYLCASSLALQGNTEAFFGQGTRLTVV.

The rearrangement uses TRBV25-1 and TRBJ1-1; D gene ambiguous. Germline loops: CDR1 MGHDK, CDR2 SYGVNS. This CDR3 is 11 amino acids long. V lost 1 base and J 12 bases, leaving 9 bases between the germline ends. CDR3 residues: CASSELGGTFF. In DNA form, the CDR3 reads TGTGCCAGCAGTGAATTAGGTGGGACTTTCTTT.

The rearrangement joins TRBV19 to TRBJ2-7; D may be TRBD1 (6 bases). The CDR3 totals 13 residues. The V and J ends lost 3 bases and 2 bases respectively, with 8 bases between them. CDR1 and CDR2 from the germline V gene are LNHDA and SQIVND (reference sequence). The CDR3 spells CASSIGQPYEQYF. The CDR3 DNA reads TGTGCCAGTAGTATTGGACAGCCCTACGAGCAGTACTTC.

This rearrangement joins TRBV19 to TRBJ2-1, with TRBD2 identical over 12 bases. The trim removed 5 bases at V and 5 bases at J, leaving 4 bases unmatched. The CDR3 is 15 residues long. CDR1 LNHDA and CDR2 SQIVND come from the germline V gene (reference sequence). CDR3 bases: TGTGCCAGTAGTCCAAGACTAGCGGGGGACAATGAGCAGTTCTTC. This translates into CASSPRLAGDNEQFF.

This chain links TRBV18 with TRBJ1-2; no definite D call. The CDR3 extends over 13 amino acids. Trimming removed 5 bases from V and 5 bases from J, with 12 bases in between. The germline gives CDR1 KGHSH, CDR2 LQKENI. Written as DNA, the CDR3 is TGTGCCAGCTCAGTTACGGACGGTTATGGCTACACCTTC. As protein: CASSVTDGYGYTF.

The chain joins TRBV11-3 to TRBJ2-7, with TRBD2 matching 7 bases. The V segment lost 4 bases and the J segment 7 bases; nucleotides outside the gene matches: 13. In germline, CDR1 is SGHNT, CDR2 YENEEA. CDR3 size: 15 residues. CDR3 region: CASSSRDYGMGEQYF. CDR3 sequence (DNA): TGTGCCAGCAGCTCCCGGGACTATGGAATGGGAGAGCAGTACTTC.

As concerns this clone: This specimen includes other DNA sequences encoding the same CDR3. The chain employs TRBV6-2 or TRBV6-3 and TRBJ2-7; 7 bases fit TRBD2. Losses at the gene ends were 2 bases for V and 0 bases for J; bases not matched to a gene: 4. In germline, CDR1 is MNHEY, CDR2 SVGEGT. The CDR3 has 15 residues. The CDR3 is CASSYRASGSYEQYF. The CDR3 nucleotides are TGTGCCAGCAGTTACCGGGCTAGCGGCTCCTACGAGCAGTACTTC.

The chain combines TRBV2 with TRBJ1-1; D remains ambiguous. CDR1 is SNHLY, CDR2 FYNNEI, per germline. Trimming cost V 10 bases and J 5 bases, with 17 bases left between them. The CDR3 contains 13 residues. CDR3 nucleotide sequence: TGTGCCAACAGCGAGGAAAAGCGGACTGAAGCTTTCTTT. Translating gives CANSEEKRTEAFF. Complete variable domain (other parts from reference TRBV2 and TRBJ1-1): EPEVTQTPSHQVTQMGQEVILRCVPISNHLYFYWYRQILGQKVEFLVSFYNNEISEKSEIFDDQFSVERPDGSNFTLKIRSTKLEDSAMYFCANSEEKRTEAFFGQGTRLTVV.

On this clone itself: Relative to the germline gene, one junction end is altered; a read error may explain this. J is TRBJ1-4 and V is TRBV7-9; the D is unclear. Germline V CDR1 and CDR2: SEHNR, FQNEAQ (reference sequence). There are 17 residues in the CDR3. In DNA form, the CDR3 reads TGTGTCAGCAGCCTCTCGGGCAGCAGTGAGTCTAATGAAAAACTGTTTTTT. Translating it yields CVSSLSGSSESNEKLFF. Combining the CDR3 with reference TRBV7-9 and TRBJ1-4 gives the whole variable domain DTGVSQNPRHKITKRGQNVTFRCDPISEHNRLYWYRQTLGQGPEFLTYFQNEAQLEKSRLLSDRFSAERPKGSFSTLEIQRTEQGDSAMYLCVSSLSGSSESNEKLFFGSGTQLSVL.

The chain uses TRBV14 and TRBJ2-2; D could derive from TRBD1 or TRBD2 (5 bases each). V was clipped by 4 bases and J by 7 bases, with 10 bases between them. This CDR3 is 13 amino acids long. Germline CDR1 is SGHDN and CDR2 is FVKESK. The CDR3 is CASSPGGYGELFF. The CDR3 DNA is TGTGCCAGCAGCCCTGGGGGATACGGGGAGCTGTTTTTT.